A single T cell receptor beta chain is shown here with its context. Its specificity is not known. The sample is drawn from a study of vaccination and CD4 T cells after COVID-19. The treatment here: roughly nine-day PBMC culture with coronavirus spike peptide pools or control peptides (ViraFEST assay). Researchers collected the unexposed donor's CD4+ T cells before the COVID-19 pandemic (2011-2018). V was trimmed by 6 bases and J by 2 bases, leaving 13 bases between them. CDR3 length equals 13 residues. Germline CDR1 is SQVTM and CDR2 is ANQGSEA. Sequencing of DNA taken from cultured CD4+ T cells relied on the Oncomine TCR Beta short-read assay. TCRdb passed the PCR reads through MiXCR, listing each CDR3 protein once. The sample has more than 6,500 distinct CDR3 sequences; about 45% are singletons.

The receptor comes from a human donor in good health. The V call is TRBV29-1, the J call TRBJ1-2; possibly TRBD1 for D (6 bases). The sequencing sample was made of CD4+ T cells from blood, cultured in vitro. CDR3 nucleotides: TGCAGCGTGGGAGGGGGAAGCAACTATGGCTACACCTTC. Translation gives CSVGGGSNYGYTF.